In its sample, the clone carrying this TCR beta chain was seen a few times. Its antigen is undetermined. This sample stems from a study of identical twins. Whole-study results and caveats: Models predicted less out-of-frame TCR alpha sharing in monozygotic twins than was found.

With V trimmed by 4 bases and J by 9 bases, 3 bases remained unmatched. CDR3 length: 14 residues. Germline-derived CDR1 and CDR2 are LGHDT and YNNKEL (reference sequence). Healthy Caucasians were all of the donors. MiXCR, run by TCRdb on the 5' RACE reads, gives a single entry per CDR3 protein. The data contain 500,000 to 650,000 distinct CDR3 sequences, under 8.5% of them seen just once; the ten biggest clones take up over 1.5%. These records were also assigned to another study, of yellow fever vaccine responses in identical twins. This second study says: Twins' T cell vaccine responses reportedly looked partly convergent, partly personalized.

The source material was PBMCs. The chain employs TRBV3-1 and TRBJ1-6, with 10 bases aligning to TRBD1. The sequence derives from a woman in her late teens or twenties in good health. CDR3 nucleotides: TGTGCCAGCAGCCGACAGGGGGCAAGTTCACCCCTCCACTTT. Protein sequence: CASSRQGASSPLHF. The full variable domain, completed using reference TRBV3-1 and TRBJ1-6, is DTAVSQTPKYLVTQMGNDKSIKCEQNLGHDTMYWYKQDSKKFLKIMFSYNNKELIINETVPNRFSPKSPDKAHLNLHINSLELGDSAVYFCASSRQGASSPLHFGNGTRLTVT.